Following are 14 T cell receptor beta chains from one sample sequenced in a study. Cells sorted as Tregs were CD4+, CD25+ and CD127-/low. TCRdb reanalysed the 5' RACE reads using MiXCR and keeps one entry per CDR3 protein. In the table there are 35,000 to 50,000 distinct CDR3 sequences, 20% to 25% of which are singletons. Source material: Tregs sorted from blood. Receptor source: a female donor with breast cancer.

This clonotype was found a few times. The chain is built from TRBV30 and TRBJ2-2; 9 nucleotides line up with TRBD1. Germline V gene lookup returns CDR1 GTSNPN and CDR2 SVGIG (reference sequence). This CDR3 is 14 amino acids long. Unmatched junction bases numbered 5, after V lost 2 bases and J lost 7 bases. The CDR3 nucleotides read TGTGCCTGGAGTCGGACAGGGGAACACGGGGAGCTGTTTTTT. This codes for CAWSRTGEHGELFF.

DNA of the CDR3: TGTGCCAGTAATCAAGACAGGGATCCCTACAATGAGCAGTTCTTC. The encoded protein is CASNQDRDPYNEQFF. This sequence joins TRBV27 and TRBJ2-1; 7 bases fit TRBD1. Trimming took 9 bases from V and 2 from J; bases not matched to a gene: 10. Germline values: CDR1 MNHEY, CDR2 SMNVEV (reference sequence). The CDR3 length is 15 residues.

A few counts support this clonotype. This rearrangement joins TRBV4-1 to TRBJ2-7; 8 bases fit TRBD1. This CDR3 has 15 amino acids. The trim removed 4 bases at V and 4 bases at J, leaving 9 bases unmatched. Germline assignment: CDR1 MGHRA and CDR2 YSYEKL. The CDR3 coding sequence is TGCGCCAGCAGCCGAGAGGACAGGGATGGGTACGAGCAGTACTTC. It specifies CASSREDRDGYEQYF.

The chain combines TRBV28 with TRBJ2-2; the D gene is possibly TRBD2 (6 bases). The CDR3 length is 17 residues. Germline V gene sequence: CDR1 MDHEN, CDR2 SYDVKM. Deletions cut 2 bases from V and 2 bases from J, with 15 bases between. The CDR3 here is CASSLRRGTFNTGELFF. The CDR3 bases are TGTGCCAGCAGTTTACGGCGCGGGACTTTCAACACCGGGGAGCTGTTTTTT.

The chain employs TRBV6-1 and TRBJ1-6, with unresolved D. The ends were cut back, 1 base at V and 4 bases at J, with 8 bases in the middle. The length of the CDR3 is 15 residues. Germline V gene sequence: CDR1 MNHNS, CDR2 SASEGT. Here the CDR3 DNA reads TGTGCCAGCAGTGAAGGGTCCTGGTATAATTCACCCCTCCACTTT. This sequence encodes CASSEGSWYNSPLHF.

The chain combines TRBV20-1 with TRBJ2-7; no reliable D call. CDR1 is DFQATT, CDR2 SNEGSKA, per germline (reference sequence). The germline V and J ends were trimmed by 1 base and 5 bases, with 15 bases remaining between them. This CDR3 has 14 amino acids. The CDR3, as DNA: TGCAGTGCTAGAGGTGATAGTGTGGCTGACGAGCAGTACTTC. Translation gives CSARGDSVADEQYF.

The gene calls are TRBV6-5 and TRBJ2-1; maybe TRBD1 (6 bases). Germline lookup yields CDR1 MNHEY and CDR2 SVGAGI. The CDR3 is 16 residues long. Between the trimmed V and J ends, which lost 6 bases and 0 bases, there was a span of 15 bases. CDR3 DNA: TGTGCCAGCAGACTGACAGGACAGAGCTCCTACAATGAGCAGTTCTTC. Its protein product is CASRLTGQSSYNEQFF.

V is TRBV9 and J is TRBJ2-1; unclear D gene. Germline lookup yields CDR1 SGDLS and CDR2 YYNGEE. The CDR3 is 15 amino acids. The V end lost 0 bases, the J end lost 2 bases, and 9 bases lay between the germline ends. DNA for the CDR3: TGTGCCAGCAGCGTAGAAACAATTCCCTACAATGAGCAGTTCTTC. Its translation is CASSVETIPYNEQFF.

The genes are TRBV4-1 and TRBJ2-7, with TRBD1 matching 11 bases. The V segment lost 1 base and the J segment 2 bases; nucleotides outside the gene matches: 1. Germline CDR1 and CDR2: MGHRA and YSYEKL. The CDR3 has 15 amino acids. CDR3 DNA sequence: TGCGCCAGCAGCCAAGGGGGACAGGGGGCCTACGAGCAGTACTTC. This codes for CASSQGGQGAYEQYF.

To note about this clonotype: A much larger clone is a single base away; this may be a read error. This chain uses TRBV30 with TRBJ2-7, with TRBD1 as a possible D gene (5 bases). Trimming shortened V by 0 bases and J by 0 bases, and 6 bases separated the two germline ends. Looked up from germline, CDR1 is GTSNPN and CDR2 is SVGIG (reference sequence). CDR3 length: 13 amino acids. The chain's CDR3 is CAWSVRGSYEQYF. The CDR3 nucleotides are TGTGCCTGGAGTGTAAGGGGCTCCTACGAGCAGTACTTC.

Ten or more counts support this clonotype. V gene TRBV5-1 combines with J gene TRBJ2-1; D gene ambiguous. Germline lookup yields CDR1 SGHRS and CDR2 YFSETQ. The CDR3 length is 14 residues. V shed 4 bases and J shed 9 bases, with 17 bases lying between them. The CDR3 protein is CASSGLDLRGEQFF. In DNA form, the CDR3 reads TGCGCCAGCAGCGGGCTCGATCTCCGTGGTGAGCAGTTCTTC.

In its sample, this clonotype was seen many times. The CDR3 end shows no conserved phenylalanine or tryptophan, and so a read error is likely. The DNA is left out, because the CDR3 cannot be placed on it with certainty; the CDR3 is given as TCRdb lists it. The CDR3 loop is CHLPQDNLS. The J gene is TRBJ2-7, the V gene TRBV6-2 or TRBV6-3; whether TRBD2, the table's D call, matches the DNA was not checked. Germline V gene lookup returns CDR1 MNHEY and CDR2 SVGEGT. Termini included, the CDR3 measures 9 amino acids.

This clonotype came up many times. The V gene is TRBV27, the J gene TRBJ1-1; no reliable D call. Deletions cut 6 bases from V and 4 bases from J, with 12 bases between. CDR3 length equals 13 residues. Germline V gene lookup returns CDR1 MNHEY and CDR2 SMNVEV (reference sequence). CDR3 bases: TGTGCCAGCAGGGGGATGGGCGTCACTGAAGCTTTCTTT. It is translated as CASRGMGVTEAFF.

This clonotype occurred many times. DNA of the CDR3: TGTGCCACCTGGGGCGTTTCAAATACGCAGTATTTT. Its protein product is CATWGVSNTQYF. This chain uses TRBV10-3 with TRBJ2-3; tentatively, D is TRBD1 (5 bases). Trimming stripped 10 bases from V and 7 bases from J, with 15 bases between. The germline V gene encodes CDR1 ENHRY and CDR2 SYGVKD. The CDR3 covers 12 residues.